This T cell receptor beta chain comes out of a study of blood T cells in healthy people across ages. Turning to the study itself: Template switching captured about one barcoded beta molecule per two T cells. Findings and limits, study-wide: Relative to aged donors, long-lived donors carried more naive CD4+ cells and displayed higher diversity.

Alongside a J-beta primer mix, a sample-barcoded 5' primer served in a second PCR lasting about 7 to 11 cycles. Via MiXCR, TCRdb re-called the 5' RACE reads, giving one row per CDR3 protein. The repertoire holds about 1 million distinct CDR3 sequences, with roughly a quarter as singletons. This clonotype came up a few times. Its matching antigen is unknown. Unmatched junction bases numbered 10, after V lost 2 bases and J lost 5 bases. The germline V gene encodes CDR1 MNHEY and CDR2 SVGEGT. This CDR3 region has 16 residues. In addition, the sample was reused for a study of T cells of mothers and their children.

Sequences were obtained from blood. V is TRBV6-2 or TRBV6-3 and J is TRBJ2-3; 7 nucleotides match TRBD2. This receptor was taken from a girl aged 2-10 years in good health. The DNA of the CDR3 is TGTGCCAGCAGTTACACCCAGGCGGGGGTAGGAGATACGCAGTATTTT. Translating it yields CASSYTQAGVGDTQYF.